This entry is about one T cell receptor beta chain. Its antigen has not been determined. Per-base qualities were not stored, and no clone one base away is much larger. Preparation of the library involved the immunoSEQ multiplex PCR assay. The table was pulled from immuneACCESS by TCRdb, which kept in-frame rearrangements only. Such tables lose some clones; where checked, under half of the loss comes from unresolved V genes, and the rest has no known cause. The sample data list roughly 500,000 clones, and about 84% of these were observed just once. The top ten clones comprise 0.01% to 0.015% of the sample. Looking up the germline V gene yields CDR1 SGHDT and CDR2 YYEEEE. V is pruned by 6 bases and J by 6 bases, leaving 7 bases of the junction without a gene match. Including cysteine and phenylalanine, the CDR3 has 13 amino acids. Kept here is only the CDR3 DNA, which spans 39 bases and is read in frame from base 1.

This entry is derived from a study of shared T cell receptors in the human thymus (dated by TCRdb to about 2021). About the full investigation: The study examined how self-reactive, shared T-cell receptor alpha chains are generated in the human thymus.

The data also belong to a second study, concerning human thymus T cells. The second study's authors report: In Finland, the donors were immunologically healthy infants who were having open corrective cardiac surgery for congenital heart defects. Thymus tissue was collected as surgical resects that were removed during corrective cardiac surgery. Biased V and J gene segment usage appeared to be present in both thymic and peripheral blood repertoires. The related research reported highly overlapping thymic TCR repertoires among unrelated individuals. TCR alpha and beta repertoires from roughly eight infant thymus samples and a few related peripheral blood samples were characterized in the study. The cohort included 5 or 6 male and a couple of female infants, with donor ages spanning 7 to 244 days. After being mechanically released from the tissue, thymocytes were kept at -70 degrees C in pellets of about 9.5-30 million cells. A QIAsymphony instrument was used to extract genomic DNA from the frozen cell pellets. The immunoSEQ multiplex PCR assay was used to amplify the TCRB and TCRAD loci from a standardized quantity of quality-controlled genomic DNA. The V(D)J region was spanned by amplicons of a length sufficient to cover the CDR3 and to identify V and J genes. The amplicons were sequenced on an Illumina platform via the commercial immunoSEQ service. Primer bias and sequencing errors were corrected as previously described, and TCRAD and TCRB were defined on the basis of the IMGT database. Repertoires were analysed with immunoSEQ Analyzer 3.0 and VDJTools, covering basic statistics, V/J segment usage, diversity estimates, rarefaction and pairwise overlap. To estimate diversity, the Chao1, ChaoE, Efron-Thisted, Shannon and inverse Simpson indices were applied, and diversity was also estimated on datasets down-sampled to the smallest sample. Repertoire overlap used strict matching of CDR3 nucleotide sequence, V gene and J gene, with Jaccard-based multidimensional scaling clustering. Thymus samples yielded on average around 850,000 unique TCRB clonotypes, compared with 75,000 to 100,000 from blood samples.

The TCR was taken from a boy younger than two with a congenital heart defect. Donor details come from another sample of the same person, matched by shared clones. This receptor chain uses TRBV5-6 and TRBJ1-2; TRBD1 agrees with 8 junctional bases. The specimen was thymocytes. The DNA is TGTGCCAGCAATACGGGACAGGTTCATGGCTACACCTTC. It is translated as CASNTGQVHGYTF. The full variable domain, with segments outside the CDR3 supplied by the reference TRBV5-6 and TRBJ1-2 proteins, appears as DAGVTQSPTHLIKTRGQQVTLRCSPKSGHDTVSWYQQALGQGPQFIFQYYEEEERQRGNFPDRFSGHQFPNYSSELNVNALLLGDSALYLCASNTGQVHGYTFGSGTRLTVV.